These 20 T cell receptor beta chains share one sample of origin, sequenced in a study of cytomegalovirus exposure and HLA in healthy donors. Both 60 Vbeta primers and 13 Jbeta primers went into the PCR. Sequenced by immunoSEQ multiplex PCR; TCRdb stores in-frame clones only, minus some. The data hold about 140,000 clones, with around four fifths observed a single time. The sequenced material came from PBMCs. The receptors were gathered from a man aged 25 to 40 in good health.

J is TRBJ2-7 and V is TRBV6-5; TRBD1 matches 7 bases. Germline V lookup: CDR1 MNHEY, CDR2 SVGAGI. Trimming took 2 bases from V and 3 from J; bases not matched to a gene: 7. The length of the CDR3 is 15 residues. The CDR3 spells CASSYDGQVGYEQYF. The CDR3 coding sequence is TGTGCCAGCAGTTACGACGGACAGGTTGGCTACGAGCAGTACTTC.

The CDR3 DNA reads as TGTGCCATAAAGGGCACGGGGGTAAACACCGGGGAGCTGTTTTTT. Encoded protein: CAIKGTGVNTGELFF. V gene TRBV10-3 combines with J gene TRBJ2-2, with a tentative D call TRBD2 (6 bases). This CDR3 is built from 15 residues. The V gene lost 9 bases and the J gene lost 2 bases, with 16 bases spanning the gap. Germline V gene data show CDR1 as ENHRY and CDR2 as SYGVKD.

The rearrangement uses TRBV18 and TRBJ2-7; TRBD1 aligns across 8 bases. V shed 4 bases, J shed 3 bases, and the junction held 5 bases outside the gene matches. CDR1 KGHSH and CDR2 LQKENI come from the germline V gene. This CDR3 has 14 amino acids. CDR3 sequence (DNA): TGTGCCAGCTCACGCGGAGACAGGGGCTACGAGCAGTACTTC. This translates into CASSRGDRGYEQYF.

The gene calls are TRBV27 and TRBJ2-1, with D perhaps matching TRBD2 (5 bases). The CDR3 contains 15 residues. CDR1 MNHEY and CDR2 SMNVEV come from the germline V gene (reference sequence). Trimming stripped 5 bases from V and 5 bases from J, with 16 bases between. The CDR3 DNA follows: TGTGCCAGCAGTGCTATGAGACGGACTCACAATGAGCAGTTCTTC. This codes for CASSAMRRTHNEQFF.

The V call is TRBV19, the J call TRBJ2-2; possibly TRBD2 for D (5 bases). CDR1 and CDR2 (germline): LNHDA, SQIVND (reference sequence). This CDR3 is built from 15 residues. V lost 7 bases to trimming and J lost 2 bases, with 14 bases between them. The CDR3 nucleotides are TGTGCCAGTACTGTCCTCGGGGTAAACACCGGGGAGCTGTTTTTT. This translates into CASTVLGVNTGELFF.

The V call is TRBV11-3, the J call TRBJ2-7; D is perhaps TRBD2 (6 bases). Germline CDR1 and CDR2: SGHNT and YENEEA. The V end was cut by 2 bases, the J end by 2 bases, with 13 bases between. The CDR3 extends over 15 amino acids. The CDR3 spells CASSLFTGVAYEQYF. The CDR3, as DNA: TGTGCCAGCAGCTTATTCACGGGAGTCGCCTACGAGCAGTACTTC.

The chain employs TRBV5-1 and TRBJ2-2; D is possibly TRBD1 (6 bases). Trimming took off 0 bases at V and 2 bases at J, with 11 bases between the two ends. The CDR3 covers 16 residues. The germline V gene has CDR1 SGHRS and CDR2 YFSETQ. The DNA of the CDR3 is TGCGCCAGCAGCTTGGTCAGGGGCGATAACACCGGGGAGCTGTTTTTT. Its protein product is CASSLVRGDNTGELFF. The full variable domain, completed using reference TRBV5-1 and TRBJ2-2, is KAGVTQTPRYLIKTRGQQVTLSCSPISGHRSVSWYQQTPGQGLQFLFEYFSETQRNKGNFPGRFSGRQFSNSRSEMNVSTLELGDSALYLCASSLVRGDNTGELFFGEGSRLTVL.

This chain links TRBV28 with TRBJ2-5, with 14 bases identical to TRBD2. The CDR3 is 16 residues long. Germline trimming cut 1 base from V and 4 bases from J; bases unmatched to any gene: 2. In germline, CDR1 is MDHEN, CDR2 SYDVKM. The DNA of the CDR3 is TGTGCCAGCAGTTTATCGGGGACTAGCGGGGGAGAGACCCAGTACTTC. Its protein product is CASSLSGTSGGETQYF.

The gene calls are TRBV4-1 and TRBJ2-1; TRBD2 matches at 9 bases. The CDR3 totals 15 residues. With V trimmed by 3 bases and J by 2 bases, 2 bases remained unmatched. The germline V gene encodes CDR1 MGHRA and CDR2 YSYEKL. The CDR3 DNA sequence: TGCGCCAGCAGCCAGATAGCGGGGGCCTACAATGAGCAGTTCTTC. Encoded protein: CASSQIAGAYNEQFF.

The chain employs TRBV28 and TRBJ2-1; D unclear. Trimming shortened V by 2 bases and J by 8 bases, and 4 bases separated the two germline ends. The CDR3 runs to 11 residues. Germline V gene sequence: CDR1 MDHEN, CDR2 SYDVKM. Written as DNA, the CDR3 is TGTGCCAGCAGTTTAAGCTATGAGCAGTTCTTC. Residues: CASSLSYEQFF.

This sequence joins TRBV5-4 and TRBJ2-1, with 12 bases identical to TRBD2. The CDR3 contains 16 residues. The trim removed 0 bases at V and 8 bases at J, leaving 6 bases unmatched. In germline, CDR1 is SGHNT, CDR2 YYREEE (reference sequence). This chain's CDR3 is CASSLVLAGGPYEQFF. The CDR3 region has the DNA TGTGCCAGCAGCTTGGTCCTAGCGGGAGGGCCTTATGAGCAGTTCTTC. The complete variable domain, with remaining parts taken from reference TRBV5-4 and TRBJ2-1, reads ETGVTQSPTHLIKTRGQQVTLRCSSQSGHNTVSWYQQALGQGPQFIFQYYREEENGRGNFPPRFSGLQFPNYSSELNVNALELDDSALYLCASSLVLAGGPYEQFFGPGTRLTVL.

The chain joins TRBV18 to TRBJ1-5; D is unclear. The V gene's germline CDR1 is KGHSH and CDR2 LQKENI. V was pared by 2 bases and J by 2 bases, with 10 bases between. CDR3 length: 15 amino acids. DNA of the CDR3: TGTGCCAGCTCACCAGACACCTCGGGCAATCAGCCCCAGCATTTT. This sequence encodes CASSPDTSGNQPQHF.

V is TRBV30 and J is TRBJ2-7, with 9 bases that match TRBD1. Germline CDR1 and CDR2: GTSNPN and SVGIG (reference sequence). Losses at the gene ends were 4 bases for V and 2 bases for J; bases not matched to a gene: 15. CDR3 length equals 17 residues. The CDR3 loop is CAWKGLGGTGSPYEQYF. The CDR3 nucleotides read TGTGCCTGGAAAGGGTTGGGTGGGACAGGGAGTCCCTACGAGCAGTACTTC.

The chain uses TRBV28 and TRBJ2-5, with D perhaps matching TRBD1 (6 bases). Judging by the DNA end, TRBJ2-7 fits better; the J call may be wrong. This CDR3 has 14 amino acids. Germline lookup yields CDR1 MDHEN and CDR2 SYDVKM. The CDR3 loop is CASSEHRVPYEQYF. In DNA form, the CDR3 reads TGTGCCAGCAGTGAACACAGGGTCCCCTACGAGCAGTACTTC.

V and J are TRBV6-1 and TRBJ1-1; the match to TRBD1 covers 7 bases. The V gene end was trimmed by 5 bases and the J gene end by 8 bases; junction bases not matched to a gene: 8. Germline CDR1 MNHNS, CDR2 SASEGT. CDR3 length equals 13 residues. The CDR3 sequence: CASSMGQKIEAFF. In DNA form, the CDR3 reads TGTGCCAGCAGTATGGGACAGAAAATAGAAGCTTTCTTT.

The genes are TRBV25-1 and TRBJ2-2; D possibly corresponds to TRBD2 (6 bases). V was trimmed by 5 bases and J by 4 bases, leaving 14 bases between them. Germline-derived CDR1 and CDR2 are MGHDK and SYGVNS. The CDR3 has 15 amino acids. The CDR3 coding sequence is TGTGCCAGCAGTCGGGGGAGCGGTAGCACCGGGGAGCTGTTTTTT. Protein product: CASSRGSGSTGELFF.

The chain joins TRBV4-3 to TRBJ1-1; 7 nucleotides line up with TRBD1. The CDR3 contains 15 residues. V dropped 1 base and J dropped 5; count of bases not matched to a gene: 7. CDR1 LGHNA and CDR2 YSLEER come from the germline V gene. CDR3 residues: CASSQGGGDQTEAFF. The CDR3 DNA reads TGCGCCAGCAGCCAAGGAGGGGGCGACCAGACTGAAGCTTTCTTT.

A few counts support this clone. The chain links TRBV6-6 to TRBJ1-4; D not resolved. The CDR3 totals 14 residues. CDR1 and CDR2 from the germline V gene are MNHNY and SVGAGI (reference sequence). The germline V and J ends were trimmed by 2 bases and 2 bases, with 6 bases remaining between them. Written as DNA, the CDR3 is TGTGCCAGCAGTTACGGGAGGACTAATGAAAAACTGTTTTTT. Translation gives CASSYGRTNEKLFF.

The genes are TRBV29-1 and TRBJ2-5; 9 nucleotides match TRBD1. With 7 bases clipped from V and 5 bases from J, the junction kept 5 bases outside the gene matches. Germline CDR1 and CDR2: SQVTM and ANQGSEA. The CDR3 extends over 12 amino acids. The CDR3 protein is CSAGGQGETQYF. CDR3 DNA: TGCAGCGCTGGGGGACAGGGCGAGACCCAGTACTTC.

The rearrangement uses TRBV28 and TRBJ2-7, with TRBD1 as a possible D gene (5 bases). The CDR3 loop spans 15 amino acids. The V end lost 8 bases, the J end lost 5 bases, and 22 bases lay between the germline ends. Germline values: CDR1 MDHEN, CDR2 SYDVKM. The CDR3 reads CASGAMGRAFDEQYF. The CDR3 DNA sequence: TGTGCCAGCGGGGCAATGGGCAGGGCGTTCGACGAGCAGTACTTC.